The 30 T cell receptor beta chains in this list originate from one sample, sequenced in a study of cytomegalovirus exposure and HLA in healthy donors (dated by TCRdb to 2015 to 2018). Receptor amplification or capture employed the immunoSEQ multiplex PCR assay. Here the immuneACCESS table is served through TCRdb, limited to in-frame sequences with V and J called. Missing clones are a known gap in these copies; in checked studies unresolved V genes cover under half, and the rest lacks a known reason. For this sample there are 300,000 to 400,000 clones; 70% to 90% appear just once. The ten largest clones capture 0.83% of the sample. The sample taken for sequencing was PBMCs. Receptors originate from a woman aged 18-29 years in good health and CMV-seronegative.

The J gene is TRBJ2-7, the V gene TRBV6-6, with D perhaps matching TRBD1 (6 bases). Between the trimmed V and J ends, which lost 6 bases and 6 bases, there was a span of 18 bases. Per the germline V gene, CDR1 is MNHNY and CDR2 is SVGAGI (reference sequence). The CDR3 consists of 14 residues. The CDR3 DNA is TGTGCCAGCAGAAAGGGGGAAGGGGGTCTCGAGCAGTACTTC. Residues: CASRKGEGGLEQYF.

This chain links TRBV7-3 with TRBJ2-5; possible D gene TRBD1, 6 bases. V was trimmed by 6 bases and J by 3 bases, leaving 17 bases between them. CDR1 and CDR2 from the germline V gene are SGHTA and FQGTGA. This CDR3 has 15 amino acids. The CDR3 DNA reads TGTGCCAGCAGGTTGACCTACAGGGACGAAGAGACCCAGTACTTC. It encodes CASRLTYRDEETQYF.

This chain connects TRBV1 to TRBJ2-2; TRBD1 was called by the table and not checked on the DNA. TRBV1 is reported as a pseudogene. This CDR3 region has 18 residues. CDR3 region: CTSSLPLGTGSNTGELFF. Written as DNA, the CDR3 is TGCACCAGCAGCCTACCTTTAGGGACAGGGTCTAACACCGGGGAGCTGTTTTTT.

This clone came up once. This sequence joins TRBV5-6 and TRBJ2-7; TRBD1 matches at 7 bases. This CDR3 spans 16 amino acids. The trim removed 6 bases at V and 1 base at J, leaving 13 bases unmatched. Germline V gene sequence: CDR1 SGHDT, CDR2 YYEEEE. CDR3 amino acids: CASTRRRQGRSYEQYF. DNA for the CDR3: TGTGCCAGCACTCGGCGGAGACAGGGAAGGTCCTACGAGCAGTACTTC.

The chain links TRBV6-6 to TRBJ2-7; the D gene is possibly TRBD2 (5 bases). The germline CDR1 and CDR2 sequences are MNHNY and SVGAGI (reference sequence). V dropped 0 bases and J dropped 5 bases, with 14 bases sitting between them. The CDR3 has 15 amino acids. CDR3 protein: CASSYSRVGPNEQYF. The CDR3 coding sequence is TGTGCCAGCAGTTACTCGAGGGTAGGCCCCAACGAGCAGTACTTC.

This CDR3 is CASSLHRTGADGNTIYF. The CDR3 DNA sequence: TGCGCCAGCAGCCTCCACCGGACAGGGGCGGATGGAAACACCATATATTTT. The chain combines TRBV5-1 with TRBJ1-3, with TRBD1 matching over 9 bases. This CDR3 has 17 amino acids. In germline, CDR1 is SGHRS, CDR2 YFSETQ. Germline trimming cut 4 bases from V and 3 bases from J; bases unmatched to any gene: 11.

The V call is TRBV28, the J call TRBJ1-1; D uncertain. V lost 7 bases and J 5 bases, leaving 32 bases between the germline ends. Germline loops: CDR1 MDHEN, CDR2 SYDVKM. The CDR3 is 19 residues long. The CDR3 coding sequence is TGTGCCAGCATACTCGGCCTGGTGACCGGTGGAGCGAGCGGGACTGAAGCTTTCTTT. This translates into CASILGLVTGGASGTEAFF.

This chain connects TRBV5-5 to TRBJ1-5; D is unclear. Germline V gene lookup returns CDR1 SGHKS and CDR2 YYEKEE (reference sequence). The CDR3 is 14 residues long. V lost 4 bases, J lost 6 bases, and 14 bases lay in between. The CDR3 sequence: CASSDSTRSQPQHF. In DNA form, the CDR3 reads TGTGCCAGCAGCGACTCCACAAGGAGTCAGCCCCAGCATTTT.

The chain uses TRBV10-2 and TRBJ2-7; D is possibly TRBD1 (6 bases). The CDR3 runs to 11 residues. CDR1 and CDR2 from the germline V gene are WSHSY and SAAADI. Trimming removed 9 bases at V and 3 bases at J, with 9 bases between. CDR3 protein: CASKTGYEQYF. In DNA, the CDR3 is TGCGCCAGTAAGACAGGCTACGAGCAGTACTTC.

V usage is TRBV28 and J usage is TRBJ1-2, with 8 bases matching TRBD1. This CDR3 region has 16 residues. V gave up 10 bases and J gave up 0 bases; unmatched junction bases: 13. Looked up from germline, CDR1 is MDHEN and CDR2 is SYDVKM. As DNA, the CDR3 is TGTGCCAACTCTCTCCCAGGGGGCGGAGCTAACTATGGCTACACCTTC. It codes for CANSLPGGGANYGYTF.

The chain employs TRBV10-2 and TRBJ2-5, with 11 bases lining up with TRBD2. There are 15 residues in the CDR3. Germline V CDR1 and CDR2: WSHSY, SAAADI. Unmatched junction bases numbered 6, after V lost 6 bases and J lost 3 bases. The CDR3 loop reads CASSLTSGVKETQYF. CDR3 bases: TGCGCCAGCAGCTTGACTAGCGGGGTTAAAGAGACCCAGTACTTC.

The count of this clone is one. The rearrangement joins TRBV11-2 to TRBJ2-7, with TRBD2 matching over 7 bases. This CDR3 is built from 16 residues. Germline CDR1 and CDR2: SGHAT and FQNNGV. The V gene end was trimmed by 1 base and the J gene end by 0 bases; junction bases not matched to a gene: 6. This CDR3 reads CASSLGSGISSYEQYF. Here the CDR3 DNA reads TGTGCCAGCAGCTTAGGGAGCGGGATAAGCTCCTACGAGCAGTACTTC.

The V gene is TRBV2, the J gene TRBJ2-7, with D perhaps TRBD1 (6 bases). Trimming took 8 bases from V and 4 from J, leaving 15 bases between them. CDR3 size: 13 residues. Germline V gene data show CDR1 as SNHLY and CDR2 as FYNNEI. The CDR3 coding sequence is TGTGCCAGCGCCTCAAGGGGGTTATACGAGCAGTACTTC. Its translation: CASASRGLYEQYF.

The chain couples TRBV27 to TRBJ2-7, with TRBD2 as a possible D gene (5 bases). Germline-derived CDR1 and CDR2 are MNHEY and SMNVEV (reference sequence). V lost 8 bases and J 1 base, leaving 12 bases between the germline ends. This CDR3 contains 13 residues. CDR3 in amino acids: CASRASGSYEQYF. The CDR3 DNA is TGTGCCAGCCGCGCCAGCGGATCCTACGAGCAGTACTTC.

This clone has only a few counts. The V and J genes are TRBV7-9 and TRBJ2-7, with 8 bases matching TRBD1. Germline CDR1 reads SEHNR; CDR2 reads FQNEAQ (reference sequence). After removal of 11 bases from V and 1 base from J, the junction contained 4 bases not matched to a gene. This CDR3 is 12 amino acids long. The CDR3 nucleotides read TGTGCCCTCCGGGACAGGTCCTACGAGCAGTACTTC. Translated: CALRDRSYEQYF. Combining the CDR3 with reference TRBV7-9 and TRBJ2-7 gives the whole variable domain DTGVSQNPRHKITKRGQNVTFRCDPISEHNRLYWYRQTLGQGPEFLTYFQNEAQLEKSRLLSDRFSAERPKGSFSTLEIQRTEQGDSAMYLCALRDRSYEQYFGPGTRLTVT.

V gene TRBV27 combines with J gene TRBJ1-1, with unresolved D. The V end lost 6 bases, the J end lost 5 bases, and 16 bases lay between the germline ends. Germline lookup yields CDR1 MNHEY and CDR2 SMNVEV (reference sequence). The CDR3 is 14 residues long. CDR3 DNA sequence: TGTGCCAGCAGCCCCCCCACTCCGGGAACTGAAGCTTTCTTT. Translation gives CASSPPTPGTEAFF.

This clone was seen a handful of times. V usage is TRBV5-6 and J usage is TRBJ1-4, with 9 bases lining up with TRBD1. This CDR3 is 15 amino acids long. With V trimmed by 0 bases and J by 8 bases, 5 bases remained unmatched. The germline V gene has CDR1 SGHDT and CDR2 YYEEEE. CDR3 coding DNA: TGTGCCAGCAGCTTGGCGGGACAGGGAGTGGAAAAACTGTTTTTT. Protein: CASSLAGQGVEKLFF.

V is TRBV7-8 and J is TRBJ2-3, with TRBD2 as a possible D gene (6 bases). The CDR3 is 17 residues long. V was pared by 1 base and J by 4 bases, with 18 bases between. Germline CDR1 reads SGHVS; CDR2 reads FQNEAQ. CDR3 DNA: TGTGCCAGCAGCTTAGGATTGGGGACTCCCCTGGCAGATACGCAGTATTTT. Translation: CASSLGLGTPLADTQYF. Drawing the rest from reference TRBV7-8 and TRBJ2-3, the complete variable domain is GAGVSQSPRYKVAKRGQDVALRCDPISGHVSLFWYQQALGQGPEFLTYFQNEAQLDKSGLPSDRFFAERPEGSVSTLKIQRTQQEDSAVYLCASSLGLGTPLADTQYFGPGTRLTVL.

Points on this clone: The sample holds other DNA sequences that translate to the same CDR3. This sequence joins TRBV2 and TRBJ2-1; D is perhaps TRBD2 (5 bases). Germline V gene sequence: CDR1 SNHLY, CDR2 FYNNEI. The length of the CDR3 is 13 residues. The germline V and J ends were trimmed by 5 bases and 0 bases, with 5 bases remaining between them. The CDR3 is CASSTSSYNEQFF. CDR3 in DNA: TGTGCCAGCAGTACTAGCTCCTACAATGAGCAGTTCTTC.

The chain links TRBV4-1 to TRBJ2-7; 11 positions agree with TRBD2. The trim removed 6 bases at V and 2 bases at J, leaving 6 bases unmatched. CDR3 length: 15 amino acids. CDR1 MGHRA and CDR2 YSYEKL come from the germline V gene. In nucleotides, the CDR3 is TGCGCCAGCAGTCTTGAGGGACTAGCGGCCTACGAGCAGTACTTC. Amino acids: CASSLEGLAAYEQYF.

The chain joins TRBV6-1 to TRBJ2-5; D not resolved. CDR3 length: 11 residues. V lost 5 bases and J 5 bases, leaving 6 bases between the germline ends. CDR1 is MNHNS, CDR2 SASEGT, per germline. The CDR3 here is CASSPGETQYF. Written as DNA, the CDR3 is TGTGCCAGCAGTCCCGGGGAGACCCAGTACTTC.

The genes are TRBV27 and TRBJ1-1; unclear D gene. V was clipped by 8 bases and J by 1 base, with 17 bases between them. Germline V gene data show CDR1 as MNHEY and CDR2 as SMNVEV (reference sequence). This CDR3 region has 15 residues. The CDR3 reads CASQWASPGNTEAFF. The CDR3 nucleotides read TGTGCCAGCCAGTGGGCCTCCCCAGGGAACACTGAAGCTTTCTTT.

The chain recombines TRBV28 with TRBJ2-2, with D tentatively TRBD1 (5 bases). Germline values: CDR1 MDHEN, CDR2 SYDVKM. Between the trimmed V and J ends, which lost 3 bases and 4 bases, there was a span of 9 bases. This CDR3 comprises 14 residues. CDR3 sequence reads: CASSFRAPTGELFF. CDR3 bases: TGTGCCAGCAGTTTCAGGGCCCCCACCGGGGAGCTGTTTTTT. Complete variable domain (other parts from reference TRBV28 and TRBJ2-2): DVKVTQSSRYLVKRTGEKVFLECVQDMDHENMFWYRQDPGLGLRLIYFSYDVKMKEKGDIPEGYSVSREKKERFSLILESASTNQTSMYLCASSFRAPTGELFFGEGSRLTVL.

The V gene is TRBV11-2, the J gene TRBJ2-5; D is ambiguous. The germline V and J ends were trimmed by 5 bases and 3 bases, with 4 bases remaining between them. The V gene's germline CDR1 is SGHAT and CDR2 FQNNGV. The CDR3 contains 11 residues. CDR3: CASSREETQYF. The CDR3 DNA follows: TGTGCCAGCAGCCGAGAAGAGACCCAGTACTTC.

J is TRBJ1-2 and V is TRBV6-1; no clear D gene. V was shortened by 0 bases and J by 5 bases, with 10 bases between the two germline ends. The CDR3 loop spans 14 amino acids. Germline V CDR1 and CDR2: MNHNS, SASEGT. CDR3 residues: CASSEAHSPYGYTF. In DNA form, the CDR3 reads TGTGCCAGCAGTGAAGCGCACAGTCCTTATGGCTACACCTTC.

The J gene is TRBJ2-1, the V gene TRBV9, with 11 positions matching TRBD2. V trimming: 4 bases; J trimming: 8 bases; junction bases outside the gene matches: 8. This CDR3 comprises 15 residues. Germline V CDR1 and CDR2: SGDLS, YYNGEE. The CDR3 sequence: CASSSVAGGRDEQFF. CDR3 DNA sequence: TGTGCCAGCAGCTCTGTAGCGGGAGGGCGGGATGAGCAGTTCTTC.

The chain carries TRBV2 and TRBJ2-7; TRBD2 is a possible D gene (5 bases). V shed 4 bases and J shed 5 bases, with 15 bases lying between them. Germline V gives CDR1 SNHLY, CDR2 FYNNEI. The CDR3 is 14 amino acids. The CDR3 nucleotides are TGTGCCAGCAGTGTAACCACTAGTCTAAACGAGCAGTACTTC. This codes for CASSVTTSLNEQYF.

This CDR3 reads CASRGQVDREAFF. The CDR3 DNA follows: TGTGCCAGCAGAGGACAGGTGGACCGTGAAGCTTTCTTT. The genes are TRBV27 and TRBJ1-1; TRBD1 matches 7 bases. Germline V gene sequence: CDR1 MNHEY, CDR2 SMNVEV (reference sequence). The V and J ends lost 6 bases and 7 bases, in that order; junction bases with no gene match: 8. The CDR3 covers 13 residues.

The CDR3 region has the DNA TGTGCCAGCAGCTTAGGCGGTCAACCTAACAATGAGCAGTTCTTC. This gives the protein CASSLGGQPNNEQFF. The chain carries TRBV13 and TRBJ2-1, with D unclear. Per the germline V gene, CDR1 is PRHDT and CDR2 is FYEKMQ (reference sequence). This CDR3 region has 15 residues. V lost 0 bases and J 5 bases, leaving 11 bases between the germline ends.

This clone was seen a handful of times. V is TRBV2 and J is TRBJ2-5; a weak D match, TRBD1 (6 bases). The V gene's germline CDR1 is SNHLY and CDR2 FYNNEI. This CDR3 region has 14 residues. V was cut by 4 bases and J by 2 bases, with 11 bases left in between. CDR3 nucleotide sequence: TGTGCCAGCAGTGCCTCAGGGGTACAAGAGACCCAGTACTTC. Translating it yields CASSASGVQETQYF.